This entry lists 26 T cell receptor beta chains sequenced from one sample in a study of cytomegalovirus exposure and HLA in healthy donors. Primers included in the PCR were 60 Vbeta and 13 Jbeta primers. Clones were read by immunoSEQ multiplex PCR, and TCRdb kept only the in-frame ones, dropping some. The sample gives over 15,000 clones, 70% to 85% of which show up once; about 21% is in the top ten. Sequenced input: PBMCs. These receptors originate from a human donor in good health.

This clone turned up a few times. This sequence joins TRBV6-5 and TRBJ1-2; maybe TRBD1 (6 bases). Germline lookup yields CDR1 MNHEY and CDR2 SVGAGI. The V and J ends lost 6 bases and 6 bases respectively, with 17 bases between them. The length of the CDR3 is 14 residues. CDR3 region: CASRIQGRGNGYTF. The CDR3 nucleotides read TGTGCCAGCAGAATCCAAGGCAGGGGTAATGGCTACACCTTC.

This clone was recorded a few times. The chain combines TRBV10-3 with TRBJ1-1, with a tentative D call TRBD1 (5 bases). The CDR3 runs 15 residues. The V end was cut by 10 bases, the J end by 0 bases, with 18 bases between. CDR1 is ENHRY and CDR2 is SYGVKD in the germline V gene. The chain's CDR3 is CATKRDGQMNTEAFF. CDR3 bases: TGTGCCACAAAGCGGGACGGGCAAATGAACACTGAAGCTTTCTTT.

The chain combines TRBV5-1 with TRBJ1-4; 8 nucleotides match TRBD1. CDR3 length: 15 residues. Germline CDR1 reads SGHRS; CDR2 reads YFSETQ. J lost 7 bases, V lost 2 bases, and 7 bases had no gene match. CDR3 in DNA: TGCGCCAGCAGCTTTGAGGGACAGGTTTTTGAAAAACTGTTTTTT. This sequence encodes CASSFEGQVFEKLFF.

The V gene is TRBV19, the J gene TRBJ1-2; the match to TRBD1 covers 9 bases. CDR1 and CDR2 from the germline V gene are LNHDA and SQIVND (reference sequence). The CDR3 has 20 residues. Germline trimming cut 0 bases from V and 2 bases from J; bases unmatched to any gene: 16. CDR3 DNA sequence: TGTGCCAGTAGTATAGATCGGCCCCCTGGCGGACAGGGGTGGAACTATGGCTACACCTTC. Encoded protein: CASSIDRPPGGQGWNYGYTF.

This CDR3 is CASSLQYGNTEAFF. Here the CDR3 DNA reads TGTGCCAGCAGCTTGCAATACGGGAACACTGAAGCTTTCTTT. V usage is TRBV11-2 and J usage is TRBJ1-1; D not certain. This CDR3 has 14 residues. CDR1 and CDR2 (germline): SGHAT, FQNNGV. Trimming removed 3 bases from V and 1 base from J, with 9 bases in between.

Of note for this clone: The junction differs from germline at one of its ends, possibly a read error. The chain links TRBV6-4 to TRBJ1-1; D is perhaps TRBD1 (5 bases). Germline CDR1 MRHNA, CDR2 SNTAGT. CDR3 length equals 13 residues. CDR3 nucleotides: TGTGCCGGCAGCCTTCAGGGTGGGACTGAAGCTTTCTTT. It encodes CAGSLQGGTEAFF.

The gene calls are TRBV18 and TRBJ1-2; 11 bases are a match to TRBD1. V lost 3 bases to trimming and J lost 5 bases; unmatched junction nucleotides: 8. The CDR3 spans 16 residues. Germline lookup yields CDR1 KGHSH and CDR2 LQKENI. CDR3 nucleotide sequence: TGTGCCAGCTCACCGGACAGGGGGCCGACAATGTATGGCTACACCTTC. This translates into CASSPDRGPTMYGYTF. The whole variable domain, filled in from reference TRBV18 and TRBJ1-2, reads NAGVMQNPRHLVRRRGQEARLRCSPMKGHSHVYWYRQLPEEGLKFMVYLQKENIIDESGMPKERFSAEFPKEGPSILRIQQVVRGDSAAYFCASSPDRGPTMYGYTFGSGTRLTVV.

The rearrangement links TRBV19 to TRBJ2-1; 11 bases are shared with TRBD1. Germline V gene data show CDR1 as LNHDA and CDR2 as SQIVND (reference sequence). This CDR3 is built from 13 residues. V gave up 4 bases and J gave up 8 bases; unmatched junction bases: 1. The CDR3 DNA reads as TGTGCCAGTAGTACGGGACAGGGGGATGAGCAGTTCTTC. As protein: CASSTGQGDEQFF.

The rearrangement links TRBV5-4 to TRBJ2-7; 8 nucleotides align to TRBD1. V shed 4 bases and J 2 bases; nucleotides not matched to a gene: 2. Germline assignment: CDR1 SGHNT and CDR2 YYREEE (reference sequence). The length of the CDR3 is 13 residues. This CDR3 is CASSVGQAYEQYF. The CDR3, as DNA: TGTGCCAGCAGCGTGGGACAGGCCTACGAGCAGTACTTC.

The rearrangement links TRBV5-1 to TRBJ1-1; D may be TRBD1 (6 bases). Germline loops: CDR1 SGHRS, CDR2 YFSETQ. The CDR3 extends over 14 amino acids. Trimming cost V 2 bases and J 2 bases, with 10 bases left between them. DNA for the CDR3: TGCGCCAGCAGCTTCGAGGACAGCAACACTGAAGCTTTCTTT. This encodes CASSFEDSNTEAFF.

The chain employs TRBV11-2 and TRBJ1-3, with 7 bases aligning to TRBD1. The CDR3 is 14 amino acids. Germline trimming cut 5 bases from V and 5 bases from J; bases unmatched to any gene: 6. Germline CDR1 is SGHAT and CDR2 is FQNNGV. The DNA for the CDR3 is TGTGCCAGCAGCCAGCGGACAGGACGAAACACCATATATTTT. Its protein product is CASSQRTGRNTIYF.

V gene TRBV11-1 combines with J gene TRBJ2-5; TRBD2 matches 10 bases. With 4 bases clipped from V and 4 bases from J, the junction kept 0 bases outside the gene matches. Germline V gene sequence: CDR1 SGHAT, CDR2 FQDESV (reference sequence). CDR3 length: 13 residues. CDR3 residues: CASSWTSGETQYF. The CDR3 DNA reads as TGTGCCAGCAGCTGGACTAGCGGAGAGACCCAGTACTTC.

The chain links TRBV5-8 to TRBJ1-1, with no clear D. The CDR3 has 14 residues. Germline CDR1 SGHTS, CDR2 YDEGEE. The germline V and J ends were trimmed by 5 bases and 0 bases, with 11 bases remaining between them. The CDR3 region is CASRKQSMNTEAFF. CDR3 DNA: TGTGCCAGCAGGAAACAGAGCATGAACACTGAAGCTTTCTTT.

This clone has a single count. The chain joins TRBV29-1 to TRBJ2-5; TRBD2 matches 13 bases. Unmatched junction bases numbered 3, after V lost 6 bases and J lost 2 bases. The CDR3 is 14 amino acids. Germline V CDR1 and CDR2: SQVTM, ANQGSEA. In nucleotides, the CDR3 is TGCAGCGTCAGGACTAGCGGGGGACAAGAGACCCAGTACTTC. Its protein product is CSVRTSGGQETQYF.

The rearrangement uses TRBV11-2 and TRBJ1-6; 7 bases align to TRBD1. The V gene's germline CDR1 is SGHAT and CDR2 FQNNGV. Trimming removed 7 bases from V and 6 bases from J; junction bases left unmatched: 12. The CDR3 spans 16 residues. CDR3 nucleotides: TGTGCCAGCACCCGGGGCAGGGGGTTTAGTAATTCACCCCTCCACTTT. Encoded protein: CASTRGRGFSNSPLHF. The entire variable domain, with the rest obtained from reference TRBV11-2 and TRBJ1-6, is as follows: EAGVAQSPRYKIIEKRQSVAFWCNPISGHATLYWYQQILGQGPKLLIQFQNNGVVDDSQLPKDRFSAERLKGVDSTLKIQPAKLEDSAVYLCASTRGRGFSNSPLHFGNGTRLTVT.

The chain is built from TRBV5-1 and TRBJ2-3; D may be TRBD2 (5 bases). This CDR3 has 15 residues. The V gene lost 4 bases and the J gene lost 2 bases, with 14 bases spanning the gap. Germline loops: CDR1 SGHRS, CDR2 YFSETQ. The CDR3 bases are TGCGCCAGCAGCCCGGGTCCTAGCCTCACAGATACGCAGTATTTT. Its protein is CASSPGPSLTDTQYF.

On this clone: The junction departs from the called germline gene at one end, perhaps through a read error. Other DNA variants within this sample encode the same CDR3. The chain carries TRBV6-5 and TRBJ1-1; D is unclear. Germline V gene lookup returns CDR1 MNHEY and CDR2 SVGAGI. There are 15 residues in the CDR3. The CDR3 protein is CASSYSFGLNTEAFF. CDR3 nucleotides: TGCGCCAGCAGTTACTCCTTTGGCCTGAACACTGAAGCTTTCTTT.

The V and J genes are TRBV18 and TRBJ1-2; TRBD1 agrees at 8 bases. The CDR3 loop spans 14 amino acids. From germline, CDR1 is KGHSH and CDR2 LQKENI. V lost 2 bases, J lost 6 bases, and 5 bases stayed unmatched. This CDR3 reads CASSPERDRNGYTF. In nucleotides, the CDR3 is TGTGCCAGCTCACCAGAGAGGGACAGGAATGGCTACACCTTC.

The CDR3 reads CASSSGFPQTQYF. CDR3 DNA: TGTGCCAGCAGCTCGGGGTTCCCGCAGACCCAGTACTTC. The genes are TRBV5-4 and TRBJ2-5; a weak D match, TRBD2 (5 bases). CDR1 SGHNT and CDR2 YYREEE come from the germline V gene (reference sequence). The CDR3 extends over 13 amino acids. The germline V and J ends were trimmed by 3 bases and 6 bases, with 12 bases remaining between them.

The CDR3 loop is CASSRLASSYNEQFF. In DNA, the CDR3 is TGTGCCAGCAGTCGTCTGGCCAGCTCCTACAATGAGCAGTTCTTC. The rearrangement uses TRBV2 and TRBJ2-1; D gene ambiguous. CDR3 length: 15 residues. CDR1 is SNHLY and CDR2 is FYNNEI in the germline V gene. Between the trimmed V and J ends, which lost 5 bases and 0 bases, there was a span of 11 bases.

V and J are TRBV5-4 and TRBJ1-1, with 7 bases identical to TRBD1. CDR1 and CDR2 (germline): SGHNT, YYREEE (reference sequence). J gave up 3 bases and V 2 bases, and 4 bases lay outside the gene matches. The CDR3 is 14 residues long. CDR3 loop: CASSLRTGDTEAFF. The CDR3 DNA reads as TGTGCCAGCAGCTTACGAACAGGGGACACTGAAGCTTTCTTT. Combining the CDR3 with reference TRBV5-4 and TRBJ1-1 gives the whole variable domain ETGVTQSPTHLIKTRGQQVTLRCSSQSGHNTVSWYQQALGQGPQFIFQYYREEENGRGNFPPRFSGLQFPNYSSELNVNALELDDSALYLCASSLRTGDTEAFFGQGTRLTVV.

Regarding this clone: This likely comes from a read error, as the CDR3 has no conserved phenylalanine or tryptophan at its end. The rearrangement links TRBV7-9 to TRBJ1-2; TRBD1 matches 9 bases. CDR1 SEHNR and CDR2 FQNEAQ come from the germline V gene (reference sequence). Trimming took 5 bases from V and 8 from J; bases not matched to a gene: 9. The CDR3 is 14 residues long. The CDR3 reads CASSPVGTGYGYTS. The CDR3 nucleotides are TGTGCCAGCAGCCCTGTCGGGACAGGGTACGGCTACACCTCC.

V and J are TRBV7-9 and TRBJ2-5; D is uncertain. The J call may be wrong; the DNA end is better matched by TRBJ2-7. CDR1 and CDR2 (germline): SEHNR, FQNEAQ (reference sequence). There are 15 residues in the CDR3. For the CDR3, the DNA is TGTGCCAGCAGCTTTGGCAGGCAAGGATCCTACGAGCAGTACTTC. This encodes CASSFGRQGSYEQYF.

As concerns this clone: This same CDR3 is encoded by further DNA sequences in the sample. The chain couples TRBV18 to TRBJ2-1; 9 nucleotides align to TRBD2. This CDR3 region has 15 residues. With 6 bases clipped from V and 4 bases from J, the junction kept 7 bases outside the gene matches. Germline CDR1 is KGHSH and CDR2 is LQKENI. The CDR3 spells CASSPSLAGYNEQFF. In DNA, the CDR3 is TGTGCCAGCTCGCCCTCCCTAGCGGGGTACAATGAGCAGTTCTTC.

The V call is TRBV15, the J call TRBJ1-5, with a weak D call TRBD1 (6 bases). The CDR3 is 16 amino acids. Trimming took off 3 bases at V and 3 bases at J, with 15 bases between the two ends. From germline, CDR1 is LNHNV and CDR2 YYDKDF (reference sequence). This CDR3 is CATSSNFQGYNQPQHF. The CDR3, as DNA: TGTGCCACCAGCAGCAATTTCCAGGGGTACAATCAGCCCCAGCATTTT.

This rearrangement joins TRBV13 to TRBJ2-3; unclear D gene. CDR3 size: 15 residues. Germline assignment: CDR1 PRHDT and CDR2 FYEKMQ (reference sequence). Deletions cut 2 bases from V and 0 bases from J, with 9 bases between. DNA of the CDR3: TGTGCCAGCAGCTTATCGGGTACGAGCACAGATACGCAGTATTTT. This translates into CASSLSGTSTDTQYF.